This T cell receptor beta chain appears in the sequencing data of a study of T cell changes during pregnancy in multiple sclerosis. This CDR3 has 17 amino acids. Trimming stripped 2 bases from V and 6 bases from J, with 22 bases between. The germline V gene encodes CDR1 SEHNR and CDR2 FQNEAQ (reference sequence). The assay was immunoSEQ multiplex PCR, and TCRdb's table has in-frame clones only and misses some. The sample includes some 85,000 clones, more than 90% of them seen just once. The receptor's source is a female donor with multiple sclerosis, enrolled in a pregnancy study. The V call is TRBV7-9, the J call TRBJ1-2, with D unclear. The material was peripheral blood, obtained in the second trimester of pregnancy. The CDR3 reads CASSLPPGGDVVHGYTF. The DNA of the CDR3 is TGTGCCAGCAGCTTACCGCCCGGAGGAGACGTAGTCCATGGCTACACCTTC.